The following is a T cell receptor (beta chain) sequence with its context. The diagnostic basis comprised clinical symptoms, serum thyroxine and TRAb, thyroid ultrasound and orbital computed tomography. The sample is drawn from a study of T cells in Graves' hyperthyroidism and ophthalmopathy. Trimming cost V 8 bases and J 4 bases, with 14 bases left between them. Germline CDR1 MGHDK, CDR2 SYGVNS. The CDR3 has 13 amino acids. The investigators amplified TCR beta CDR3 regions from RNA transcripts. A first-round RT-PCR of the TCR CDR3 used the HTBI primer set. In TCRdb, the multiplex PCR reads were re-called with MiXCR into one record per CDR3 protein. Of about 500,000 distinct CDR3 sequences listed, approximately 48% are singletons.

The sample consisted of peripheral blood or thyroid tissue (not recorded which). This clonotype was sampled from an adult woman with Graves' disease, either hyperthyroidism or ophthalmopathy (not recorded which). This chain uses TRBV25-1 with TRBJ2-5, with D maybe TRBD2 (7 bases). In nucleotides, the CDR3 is TGTGCCAGCGGGGGGGCTTTAGTAGAGACCCAGTACTTC. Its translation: CASGGALVETQYF. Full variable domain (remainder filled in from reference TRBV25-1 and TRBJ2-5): EADIYQTPRYLVIGTGKKITLECSQTMGHDKMYWYQQDPGMELHLIHYSYGVNSTEKGDLSSESTVSRIRTEHFPLTLESARPSHTSQYLCASGGALVETQYFGPGTRLLVL.